This T cell receptor (beta chain) was sequenced for a study of T cell repertoires in cytomegalovirus infection. Looking at the study overall: Public signatures in TCR beta pointed to CMV infection and matching HLA type.

TCRdb reanalysed the reads using MiXCR and keeps one entry per CDR3 protein. This sample has 450,000 to 600,000 distinct CDR3 sequences, with 11% found just once. Germline values: CDR1 MDHEN, CDR2 SYDVKM. The trim removed 6 bases at V and 7 bases at J, leaving 12 bases unmatched. The CDR3 sequence is 16 residues long. Study observations and caveats: CMV-specific HLA-C-restricted TCR beta clonotypes dominated the ex vivo response. Cumulated frequencies of public TCR beta families served to identify carriers of CMV plus the relevant HLA.

As to this clonotype: Antigen specificity is unknown.

This TCR was sampled from a human donor in good health (CMV status not recorded). Some clones in this sample may be carry-over from other donors' samples. V usage is TRBV28 and J usage is TRBJ1-6; 7 nucleotides agree with TRBD1. Material: PBMCs. The CDR3: CASRTPRGGVNSPLHF. The CDR3, as DNA: TGTGCCAGCAGAACCCCCAGGGGGGGGGTAAATTCACCCCTCCACTTT.